A selection of T cell receptor beta chains follows, all from one sample in a study of technical replicates of blood from a handful of donors. The method was immunoSEQ multiplex PCR; TCRdb's version includes in-frame clones alone and lacks a portion of them. The table includes approximately 75,000 clones, 95% to 97% detected once. Specimen: T cells isolated from PBMCs. Every receptor here comes from a human donor in good health. CDR3s include the opening cysteine and the closing phenylalanine or tryptophan. D genes are given only for firm matches. Size values are once, few and many counts, or a class for expanded clones, and some rows have none.

J: TRBJ2-1
size: -
D: TRBD2
V: TRBV6-4
DNA: TGTGCCAGCAGTCCCGAGGGCGGGAGAGTGGGTGAGCAGTTCTTC
CDR3: CASSPEGGRVGEQFF

J: TRBJ2-2
size: -
D: TRBD1
V: TRBV5-1
DNA: TGCGCCAGCAGCTCCCGGGACAGGGGGATCACCGGGGAGCTGTTTTTT
CDR3: CASSSRDRGITGELFF

J: TRBJ2-1
size: -
D: -
V: TRBV6-5
DNA: TGTGCCAGCCTATCAGGGGGGATCTACAATGAGCAGTTCTTC
CDR3: CASLSGGIYNEQFF

J: TRBJ2-2
size: once
D: -
V: TRBV9
DNA: TGTGCCAGCAGCCCCGCCTCGGGGGGCTTTGAACAGCTGTTTTTT
CDR3: CASSPASGGFEQLFF

J: TRBJ1-1
size: -
D: -
V: TRBV7-2
DNA: TGTGCCAGCAGGACCAGGGGAGCTGACACTGAAGCTTTCTTT
CDR3: CASRTRGADTEAFF

J: TRBJ1-2
size: -
D: -
V: TRBV20-1
DNA: TGCAGTGCTAGAGACCTGTATGGCTACACCTTC
CDR3: CSARDLYGYTF

J: TRBJ2-5
size: -
D: TRBD2
V: TRBV10-3
DNA: TGTGCCATCCGGGGACTACCACAAGAGACCCAGTACTTC
CDR3: CAIRGLPQETQYF

J: TRBJ2-1
size: -
D: TRBD2
V: TRBV11-3
DNA: TGTGCCAGCAGCTCGGGACTACTTAATGAGCAGTTCTTC
CDR3: CASSSGLLNEQFF

J: TRBJ2-3
size: -
D: -
V: TRBV14
DNA: TGTGCCAGCAGCTGGGGCAGCACAGATACGCAGTATTTT
CDR3: CASSWGSTDTQYF

J: TRBJ2-1
size: -
D: -
V: TRBV7-3
DNA: TGTGCCAGCAGCTTAGTAATTTACAATGAGCAGTTCTTC
CDR3: CASSLVIYNEQFF

J: TRBJ1-5
size: -
D: -
V: TRBV4-1
DNA: TGCGCCAGCAGCCGTCTCCCAGGTACTCAGCCCCAGCATTTT
CDR3: CASSRLPGTQPQHF

J: TRBJ2-4
size: -
D: TRBD2
V: TRBV4-1
DNA: TGCGCCAGCAGCCTTACGAGACTAGCGGGAGTGGCCAAGGACATTCAGTACTTC
CDR3: CASSLTRLAGVAKDIQYF

J: TRBJ2-7
size: -
D: -
V: TRBV19
DNA: TGTGCCAGTAGTATAACAGCCTCCTACGAGCAGTACTTC
CDR3: CASSITASYEQYF

J: TRBJ2-7
size: -
D: TRBD2
V: TRBV10-2
DNA: TGCGCCAGCAGTGTACGGGAGGGCCTGTCCCTCGAGCAGTACTTC
CDR3: CASSVREGLSLEQYF

J: TRBJ1-4
size: -
D: -
V: TRBV9
DNA: TGTGCCAGCAGCCCCGACGGAACAGCTGAAAAACTGTTTTTT
CDR3: CASSPDGTAEKLFF

J: TRBJ1-1
size: few
D: -
V: TRBV9
DNA: TGTGCCAGCAGCGTAGCTTTGGCCAGTGAGAGGACTGAAGCTTTCTTT
CDR3: CASSVALASERTEAFF

J: TRBJ1-1
size: once
D: -
V: TRBV19
DNA: TGTGCCAGTAGCCCTCGCCGGGGGAGCATTAACACTGAAGCTTTCTTT
CDR3: CASSPRRGSINTEAFF

J: TRBJ2-7
size: -
D: -
V: TRBV27
DNA: TGTGCCAGCAGTCCTCGGGGGGGGTGGACAGGGGAGTCCGAGCAGTACTTC
CDR3: CASSPRGGWTGESEQYF

J: TRBJ1-2
size: -
D: TRBD1
V: TRBV7-2
DNA: TGTGCCAGCAGCTTAGCGGGACAGCAATATGGCTACACCTTC
CDR3: CASSLAGQQYGYTF

J: TRBJ1-5
size: -
D: -
V: TRBV6-1
DNA: TGTGCCAGCAGTGATGGGGGAGGGCCCCAGCATTTT
CDR3: CASSDGGGPQHF

J: TRBJ2-7
size: -
D: -
V: TRBV15
DNA: TGTGCCACCAGCAGCGGAAGACAAAGACTATCCGACGAGCAGTACTTC
CDR3: CATSSGRQRLSDEQYF

J: TRBJ2-6
size: -
D: -
V: TRBV5-1
DNA: TGCGCCAGCAGCTTGGACCCAGGGACTGGGGCCAACGTCCTGACTTTC
CDR3: CASSLDPGTGANVLTF

J: TRBJ1-2
size: -
D: -
V: TRBV11-3
DNA: TGTGCCAGCAGCTTGGAGGGGAACTATGGCTACACCTTC
CDR3: CASSLEGNYGYTF

J: TRBJ2-1
size: -
D: -
V: TRBV4-2
DNA: TGTGCCAGCAGCCAAGAGAAAAGTGGGAGCCTCTACAATGAGCAGTTCTTC
CDR3: CASSQEKSGSLYNEQFF

J: TRBJ2-1
size: -
D: TRBD2
V: TRBV30
DNA: TGTGCCTGGAGGCGGGAGGGGGCTGAGCAGTTCTTC
CDR3: CAWRREGAEQFF

J: TRBJ2-2
size: -
D: -
V: TRBV25-1
DNA: TGTGCCAGCAGTGCCGGGGGGAACACCGGGGAGCTGTTTTTT
CDR3: CASSAGGNTGELFF

J: TRBJ2-7
size: -
D: TRBD2
V: TRBV27
DNA: TGTGCCAGCAGTTTCGGGACTAGCGGGGAACTTTACGAGCAGTACTTC
CDR3: CASSFGTSGELYEQYF

J: TRBJ1-5
size: -
D: -
V: TRBV30
DNA: TGTGCCTGGAGTGGATCCTATAGCAATCAGCCCCAGCATTTT
CDR3: CAWSGSYSNQPQHF

J: TRBJ2-4
size: -
D: TRBD1
V: TRBV5-4
DNA: TGTGCCAGCATGGAGGGGCAGGGGGCGCCCCGGGGGAACATTCAGTACTTC
CDR3: CASMEGQGAPRGNIQYF

J: TRBJ2-3
size: -
D: -
V: TRBV5-1
DNA: TGCGCCAGCAGCTTGAACGGACTACTCACAGATACGCAGTATTTT
CDR3: CASSLNGLLTDTQYF

J: TRBJ2-5
size: once
D: TRBD2
V: TRBV11-2
DNA: TGTGCCAGCAGCCCGGGGACTAGCCCTCCGGAGACCCAGTACTTC
CDR3: CASSPGTSPPETQYF

J: TRBJ2-7
size: -
D: -
V: TRBV7-9
DNA: TGTGCCAGCAGCCTACAGCCTCTAGCACCTGAGCCCTACGAGCAGTACTTC
CDR3: CASSLQPLAPEPYEQYF

J: TRBJ1-3
size: -
D: -
V: TRBV6-1
DNA: TGTGCCAGCAGTCCCCCGGGGGTATACCAAAACACCATATATTTT
CDR3: CASSPPGVYQNTIYF

J: TRBJ1-2
size: -
D: TRBD1
V: TRBV28
DNA: TGTGCCAGCAGTCCCGGACAGGGCAATGGCTACACCTTC
CDR3: CASSPGQGNGYTF

J: TRBJ2-7
size: -
D: TRBD2
V: TRBV5-1
DNA: TGCGCCAGCAGCGTATCCGGGACTAGCGGAGAGCAGTACTTC
CDR3: CASSVSGTSGEQYF

J: TRBJ1-2
size: -
D: TRBD1
V: TRBV13
DNA: TGTGCCAGCAGCGCAGGACAGGGGCTGGGTTATGGCTACACCTTC
CDR3: CASSAGQGLGYGYTF

J: TRBJ1-1
size: -
D: TRBD1
V: TRBV28
DNA: TGTGCCAGCAGTCCGTGGGACAGCTGGGGGAACACTGAAGCTTTCTTT
CDR3: CASSPWDSWGNTEAFF

J: TRBJ2-7
size: -
D: -
V: TRBV6-5
DNA: TGTGCCAGCAGTTACACAGGGCGGGAGCAGTACTTC
CDR3: CASSYTGREQYF

J: TRBJ2-7
size: -
D: TRBD2
V: TRBV2
DNA: TGTGCCAGCAGTGGTAGCGGGGTCTACGAGCAGTACTTC
CDR3: CASSGSGVYEQYF

J: TRBJ2-7
size: -
D: -
V: TRBV5-1
DNA: TGCGCCAGCAGCTTGGGTTCTAGAGGCGAGCAGTACTTC
CDR3: CASSLGSRGEQYF

J: TRBJ2-1
size: -
D: -
V: TRBV20-1
DNA: TGCAGTGCTACTCGGAATGAGCAGTTCTTC
CDR3: CSATRNEQFF

J: TRBJ1-1
size: -
D: TRBD1
V: TRBV5-1
DNA: TGCGCCAGCAGCTTGGTCCGACCCTACAGGGGTGACACTGAAGCTTTCTTT
CDR3: CASSLVRPYRGDTEAFF

J: TRBJ2-7
size: -
D: -
V: TRBV30
DNA: TGTGCCTGGAGTACTACCGGGACTGCCGACTTC
CDR3: CAWSTTGTADF

J: TRBJ2-5
size: -
D: -
V: TRBV5-1
DNA: TGCGCCAGCAGCTTATCCAGCGGGGAGACCCAGTACTTC
CDR3: CASSLSSGETQYF

J: TRBJ2-7
size: -
D: TRBD2
V: TRBV5-6
DNA: TGTGCCAGCAGCGCTACTAGCGACTCCCGGCGTGAGCAGTACTTC
CDR3: CASSATSDSRREQYF

J: TRBJ2-7
size: -
D: TRBD2
V: TRBV27
DNA: TGTGCCAGCAGTCCATCTAGCGGGAGCCTAAATTACGAGCAGTACTTC
CDR3: CASSPSSGSLNYEQYF

J: TRBJ1-2
size: -
D: -
V: TRBV30
DNA: TGTGCCTGGAGTGAAGGACGGGAAGTAAACTATGGCTACACCTTC
CDR3: CAWSEGREVNYGYTF

J: TRBJ2-7
size: -
D: TRBD2
V: TRBV11-2
DNA: TGTGCCAGCAGCAGTACCGGGACTAGCGGGAGAAATATCTACGAGCAGTACTTC
CDR3: CASSSTGTSGRNIYEQYF

J: TRBJ1-2
size: -
D: TRBD1
V: TRBV25-1
DNA: TGTGCCAGCACCCCACCGGGACAGAGCTATGGCTACACCTTC
CDR3: CASTPPGQSYGYTF

J: TRBJ2-5
size: -
D: -
V: TRBV13
DNA: TGTGCCAGCAGCTTAGTTGGGGCCGGCAGGGAAGAGACCCAGTACTTC
CDR3: CASSLVGAGREETQYF

J: TRBJ1-4
size: -
D: TRBD1
V: TRBV7-6
DNA: TGTGCCAGCAGCTTAGATGGGTGGACAGGGGGGGATGAACTGTTTTTT
CDR3: CASSLDGWTGGDELFF